One and the same sample provided the 2 T cell receptor beta chains below, sequenced in a study of long-term antiretroviral therapy in people with HIV. Running of the v3.0 immunoSEQ assay took place at survey level. Some clones are missing from TCRdb's copy, which holds only in-frame ones; the method was immunoSEQ multiplex PCR. Of several thousand clones in the sample, roughly 80% are singletons; the top ten hold around 15%. The sequences come from unsorted PBMCs, collected 0.5 years before starting antiretroviral therapy. The receptors were sampled from a man in his forties with HIV.

The chain employs TRBV18 and TRBJ2-7, with 12 bases fitting TRBD1. Germline CDR1 is KGHSH and CDR2 is LQKENI. This CDR3 has 15 residues. V lost 4 bases to trimming and J lost 5 bases; unmatched junction nucleotides: 6. The CDR3 DNA reads as TGTGCCAGCTCACGGGGACAGGGGGCGACCCACGAGCAGTACTTC. Translating it yields CASSRGQGATHEQYF.

The chain uses TRBV13 and TRBJ1-2; D may be TRBD1 (6 bases). CDR1 and CDR2 (germline): PRHDT, FYEKMQ (reference sequence). The V gene lost 5 bases and the J gene lost 8 bases, with 30 bases spanning the gap. The CDR3 spans 18 residues. CDR3 bases: TGTGCCAGCAGCAACGAGGCGGTTCAGGGGCCGCGTGGGGGAGGCTACACCTTC. Residues: CASSNEAVQGPRGGGYTF. Full variable domain (outside the CDR3, taken from reference TRBV13 and TRBJ1-2): AAGVIQSPRHLIKEKRETATLKCYPIPRHDTVYWYQQGPGQDPQFLISFYEKMQSDKGSIPDRFSAQQFSDYHSELNMSSLELGDSALYFCASSNEAVQGPRGGGYTFGSGTRLTVV.